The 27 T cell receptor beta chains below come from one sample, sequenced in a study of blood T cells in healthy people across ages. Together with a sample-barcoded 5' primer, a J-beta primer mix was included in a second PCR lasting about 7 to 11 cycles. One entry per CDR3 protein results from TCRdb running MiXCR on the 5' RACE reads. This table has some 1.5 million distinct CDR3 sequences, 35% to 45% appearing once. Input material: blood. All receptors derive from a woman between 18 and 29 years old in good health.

CDR3 sequence (DNA): TGTGCCAGCAGCCTCACCAGGGGACACAATGAGCAGTACTTC. Translating it yields CASSLTRGHNEQYF. The chain recombines TRBV6-6 with TRBJ2-7; weak D call: TRBD1 (6 bases). Germline V CDR1 and CDR2: MNHNY, SVGAGI (reference sequence). The ends were cut back, 6 bases at V and 7 bases at J, with 19 bases in the middle. This CDR3 contains 14 residues.

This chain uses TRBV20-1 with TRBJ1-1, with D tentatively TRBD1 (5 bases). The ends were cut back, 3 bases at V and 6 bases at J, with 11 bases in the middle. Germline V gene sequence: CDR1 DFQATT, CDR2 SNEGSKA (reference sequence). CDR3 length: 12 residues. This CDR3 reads CSASRDSPEAFF. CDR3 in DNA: TGCAGTGCTAGCCGGGACTCCCCTGAAGCTTTCTTT.

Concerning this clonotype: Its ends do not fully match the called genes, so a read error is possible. In DNA form, the CDR3 reads TGTGCCGGCAGTCGGGCCGCGGTCTCCTATAATTCACCCCTCCACTTT. Its protein is CAGSRAAVSYNSPLHF. The gene calls are TRBV12-3 or TRBV12-4 and TRBJ1-6; D is unclear. CDR3 length: 16 amino acids.

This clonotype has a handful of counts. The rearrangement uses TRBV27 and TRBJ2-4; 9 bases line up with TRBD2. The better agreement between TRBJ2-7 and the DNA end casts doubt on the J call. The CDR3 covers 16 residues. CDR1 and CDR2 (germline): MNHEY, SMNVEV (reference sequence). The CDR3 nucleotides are TGTGCCAGCAGTCGGGTACCACTAGCGGGCTTCCCCGAGCAGTACTTC. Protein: CASSRVPLAGFPEQYF.

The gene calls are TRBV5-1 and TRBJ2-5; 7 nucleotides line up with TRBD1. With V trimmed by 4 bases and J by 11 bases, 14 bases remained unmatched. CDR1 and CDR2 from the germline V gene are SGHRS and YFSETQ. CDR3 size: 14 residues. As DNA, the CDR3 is TGCGCCAGCAGCATCCCGGGACAGTTCGGAGAGCAGTACTTC. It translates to CASSIPGQFGEQYF.

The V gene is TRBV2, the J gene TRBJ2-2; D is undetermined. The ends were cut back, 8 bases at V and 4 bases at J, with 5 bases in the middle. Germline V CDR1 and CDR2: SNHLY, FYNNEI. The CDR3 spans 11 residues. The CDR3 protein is CASVRTGELFF. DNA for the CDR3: TGTGCCAGCGTCCGCACCGGGGAGCTGTTTTTT.

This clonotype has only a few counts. CDR3: CSARDGGEGTYEQYF. CDR3 sequence (DNA): TGCAGTGCTAGAGATGGGGGGGAGGGTACCTACGAGCAGTACTTC. The chain joins TRBV20-1 to TRBJ2-7; 7 bases fit TRBD2. V lost 0 bases and J lost 2; bases outside the gene matches: 7. This CDR3 spans 15 amino acids. Per the germline V gene, CDR1 is DFQATT and CDR2 is SNEGSKA (reference sequence).

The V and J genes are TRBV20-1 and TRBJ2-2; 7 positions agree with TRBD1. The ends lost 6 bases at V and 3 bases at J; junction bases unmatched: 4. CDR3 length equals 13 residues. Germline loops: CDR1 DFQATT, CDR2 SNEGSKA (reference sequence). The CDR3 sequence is CSAKGGYTGELFF. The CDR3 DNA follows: TGCAGTGCCAAAGGGGGCTACACCGGGGAGCTGTTTTTT.

The DNA for the CDR3 is TGTGCCAGCAGCATCCAGGGGGTTGTGAACATTCAGTACTTC. Translated, it gives CASSIQGVVNIQYF. This chain links TRBV14 with TRBJ2-4, with 7 bases identical to TRBD1. Losses at the gene ends were 5 bases for V and 7 bases for J; bases not matched to a gene: 8. The CDR3 runs to 14 residues. CDR1 SGHDN and CDR2 FVKESK come from the germline V gene. The complete variable domain, with remaining parts taken from reference TRBV14 and TRBJ2-4, reads EAGVTQFPSHSVIEKGQTVTLRCDPISGHDNLYWYRRVMGKEIKFLLHFVKESKQDESGMPNNRFLAERTGGTYSTLKVQPAELEDSGVYFCASSIQGVVNIQYFGAGTRLSVL.

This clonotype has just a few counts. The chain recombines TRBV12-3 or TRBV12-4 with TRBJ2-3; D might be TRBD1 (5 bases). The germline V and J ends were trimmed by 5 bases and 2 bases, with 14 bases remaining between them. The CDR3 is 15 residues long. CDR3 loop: CASSLGQSITDTQYF. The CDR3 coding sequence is TGTGCCAGCAGTCTCGGACAAAGTATCACAGATACGCAGTATTTT.

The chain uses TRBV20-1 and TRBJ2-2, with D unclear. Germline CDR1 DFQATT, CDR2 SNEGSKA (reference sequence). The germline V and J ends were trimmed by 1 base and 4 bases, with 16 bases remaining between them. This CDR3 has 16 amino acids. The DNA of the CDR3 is TGCAGTGCTAGAGGTCGAAGAAGGCTGCCCACCGGGGAGCTGTTTTTT. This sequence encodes CSARGRRRLPTGELFF.

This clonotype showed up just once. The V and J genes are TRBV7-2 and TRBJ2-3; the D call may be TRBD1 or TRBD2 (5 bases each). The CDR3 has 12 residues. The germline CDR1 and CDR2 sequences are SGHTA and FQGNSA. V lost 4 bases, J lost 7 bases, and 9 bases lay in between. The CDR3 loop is CASSSWGNTQYF. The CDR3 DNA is TGTGCCAGCAGCTCGTGGGGGAATACGCAGTATTTT.

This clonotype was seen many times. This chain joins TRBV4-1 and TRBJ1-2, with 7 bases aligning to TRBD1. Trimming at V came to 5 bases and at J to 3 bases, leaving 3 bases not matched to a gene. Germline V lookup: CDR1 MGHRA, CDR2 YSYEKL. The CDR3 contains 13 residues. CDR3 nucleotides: TGCGCCAGCAGCTACAGGGGAGACTATGGCTACACCTTC. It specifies CASSYRGDYGYTF.

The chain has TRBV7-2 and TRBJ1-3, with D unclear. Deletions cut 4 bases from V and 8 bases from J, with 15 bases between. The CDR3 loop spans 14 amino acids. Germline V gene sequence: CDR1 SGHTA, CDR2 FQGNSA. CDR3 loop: CASSSTGGGDTIYF. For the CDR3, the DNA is TGTGCCAGCAGCTCAACGGGCGGAGGTGACACCATATATTTT.

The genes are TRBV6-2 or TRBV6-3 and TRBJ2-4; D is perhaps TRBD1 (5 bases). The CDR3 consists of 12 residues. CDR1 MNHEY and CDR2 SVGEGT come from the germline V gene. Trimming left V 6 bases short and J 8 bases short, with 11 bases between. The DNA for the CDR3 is TGTGCCAGCAGAGACCCCAGGGACATTCAGTACTTC. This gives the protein CASRDPRDIQYF.

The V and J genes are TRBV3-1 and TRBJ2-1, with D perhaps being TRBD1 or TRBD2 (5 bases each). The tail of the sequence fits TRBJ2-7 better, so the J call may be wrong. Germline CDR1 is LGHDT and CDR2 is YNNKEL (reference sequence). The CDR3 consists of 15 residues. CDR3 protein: CASSRGSGLYNEQYF. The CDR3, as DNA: TGTGCCAGCAGCCGGGGGAGCGGTCTCTACAATGAGCAGTACTTC.

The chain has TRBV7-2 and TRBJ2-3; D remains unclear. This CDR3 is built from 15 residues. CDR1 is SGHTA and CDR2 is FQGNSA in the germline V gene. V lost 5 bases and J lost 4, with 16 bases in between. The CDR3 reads CASSPPNRPPDTQYF. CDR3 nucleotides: TGTGCCAGCAGCCCGCCCAATCGACCCCCAGATACGCAGTATTTT.

CDR3 nucleotide sequence: TGTGCCACCAGCAGAGATTTGGTAGTCAATGAGCAGTTCTTC. Translation: CATSRDLVVNEQFF. The genes are TRBV15 and TRBJ2-1, with unresolved D. The CDR3 runs 14 residues. CDR1 LNHNV and CDR2 YYDKDF come from the germline V gene (reference sequence). Trimming took 0 bases from V and 6 from J, leaving 9 bases between them.

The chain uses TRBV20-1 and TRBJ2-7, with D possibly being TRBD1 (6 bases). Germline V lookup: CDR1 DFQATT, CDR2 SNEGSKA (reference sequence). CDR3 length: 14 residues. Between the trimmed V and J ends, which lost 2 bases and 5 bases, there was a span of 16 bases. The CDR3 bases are TGCAGTGCTAGAACTGGGCAGGGGATGAACGAGCAGTACTTC. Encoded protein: CSARTGQGMNEQYF.

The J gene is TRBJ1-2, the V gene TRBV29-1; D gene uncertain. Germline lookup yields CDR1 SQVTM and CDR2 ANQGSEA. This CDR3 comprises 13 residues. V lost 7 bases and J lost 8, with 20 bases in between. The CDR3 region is CSDEGTVEWGYTF. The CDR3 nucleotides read TGCAGCGATGAGGGCACAGTCGAATGGGGCTACACCTTC.

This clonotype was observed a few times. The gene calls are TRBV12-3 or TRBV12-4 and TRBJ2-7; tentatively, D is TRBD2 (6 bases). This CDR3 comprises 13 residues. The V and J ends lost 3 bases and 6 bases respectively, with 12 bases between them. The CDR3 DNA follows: TGTGCCAGCAGTTTCGGACTATTCGGCGAGCAGTACTTC. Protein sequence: CASSFGLFGEQYF.

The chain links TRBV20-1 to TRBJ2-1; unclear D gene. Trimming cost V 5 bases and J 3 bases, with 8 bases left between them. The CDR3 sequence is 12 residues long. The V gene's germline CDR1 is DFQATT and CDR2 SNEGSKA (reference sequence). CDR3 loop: CSAGGHYNEQFF. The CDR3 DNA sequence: TGCAGTGCTGGTGGGCACTACAATGAGCAGTTCTTC.

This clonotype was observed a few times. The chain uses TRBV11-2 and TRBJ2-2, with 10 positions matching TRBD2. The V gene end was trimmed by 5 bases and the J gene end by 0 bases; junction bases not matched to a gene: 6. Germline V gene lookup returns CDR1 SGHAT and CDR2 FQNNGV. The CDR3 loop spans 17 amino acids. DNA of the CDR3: TGTGCCAGCAGCCCGCTAGCGGGGGCAGCGAACACCGGGGAGCTGTTTTTT. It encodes CASSPLAGAANTGELFF.

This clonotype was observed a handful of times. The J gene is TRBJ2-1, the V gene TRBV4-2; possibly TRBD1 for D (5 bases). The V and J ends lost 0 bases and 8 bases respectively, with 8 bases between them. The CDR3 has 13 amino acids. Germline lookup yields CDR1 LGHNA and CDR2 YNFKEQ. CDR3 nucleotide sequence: TGTGCCAGCAGCCAAGATAGGGGCCATGAGCAGTTCTTC. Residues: CASSQDRGHEQFF.

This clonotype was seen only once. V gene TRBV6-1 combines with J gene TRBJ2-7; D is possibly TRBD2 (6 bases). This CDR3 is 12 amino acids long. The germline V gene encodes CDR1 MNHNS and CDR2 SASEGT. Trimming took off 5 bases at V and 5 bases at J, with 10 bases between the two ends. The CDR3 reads CASSMERDEQYF. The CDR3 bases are TGTGCCAGCAGTATGGAGCGGGACGAGCAGTACTTC.

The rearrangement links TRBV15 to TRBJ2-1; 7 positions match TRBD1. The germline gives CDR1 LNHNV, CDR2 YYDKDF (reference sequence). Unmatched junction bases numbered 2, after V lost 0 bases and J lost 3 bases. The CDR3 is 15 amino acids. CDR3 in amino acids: CATSRDRDSYNEQFF. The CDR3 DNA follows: TGTGCCACCAGCAGAGATCGGGACAGCTACAATGAGCAGTTCTTC.

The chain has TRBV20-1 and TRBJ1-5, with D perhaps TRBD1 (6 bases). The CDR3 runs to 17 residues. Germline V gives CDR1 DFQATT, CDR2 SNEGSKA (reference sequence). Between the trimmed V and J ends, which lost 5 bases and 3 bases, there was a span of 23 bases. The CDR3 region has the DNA TGCAGTGCTGAAAGGTTGTCCGGGACAAGAACCAATCAGCCCCAGCATTTT. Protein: CSAERLSGTRTNQPQHF.